This T cell receptor beta chain emerged from a study of identical twins. This CDR3 is 14 amino acids long. Trimming removed 2 bases from V and 6 bases from J, with 10 bases in between. This clonotype was seen many times. TCRdb itself ran the 5' RACE reads through MiXCR, one entry per CDR3 protein. The repertoire holds approximately 630,000 distinct CDR3 sequences, with roughly 7.2% as singletons. These same records also appear under a second study, on yellow fever vaccine responses in identical twins.

The clonotype originates from a woman aged 18 to 35 in good health. The rearrangement uses TRBV12-3 or TRBV12-4 and TRBJ1-4, with D uncertain. The sequencing sample was made of PBMCs. This CDR3 is CASSLQEGDEKLFF. The CDR3 nucleotides are TGTGCCAGCAGTTTACAGGAAGGAGATGAAAAACTGTTTTTT.